The 11 T cell receptor beta chains below all came from one sample that was sequenced in a study. From the 5' RACE reads, TCRdb called clonotypes with MiXCR, one entry per CDR3 protein. This table has around 37,000 distinct CDR3 sequences, roughly 27% appearing once. Specimen: memory CD4+ T cells sorted from a lymph node. Subset noted: memory CD4+ T cells, CD4+CD45RO+CD25-. These receptors came from a female donor with breast cancer.

For this clonotype: One junction end does not reproduce the germline sequence, and a read error may be involved. The rearrangement links TRBV7-9 to TRBJ2-6; D perhaps matches TRBD1 (6 bases). Germline V gene sequence: CDR1 SEHNR, CDR2 FQNEAQ (reference sequence). CDR3 length equals 13 residues. The CDR3 DNA sequence: TGTGCCGGCAGGGGCTCTGGGGCCAACGTCCTGACTTTC. It encodes CAGRGSGANVLTF.

This clonotype was detected a few times. This chain joins TRBV27 and TRBJ2-3, with 8 bases that match TRBD2. The V gene's germline CDR1 is MNHEY and CDR2 SMNVEV (reference sequence). The CDR3 totals 17 residues. J gave up 0 bases and V 0 bases, and 5 bases lay outside the gene matches. This CDR3 is CASSLSYGGGSTDTQYF. For the CDR3, the DNA is TGTGCCAGCAGTTTATCGTATGGCGGGGGGAGCACAGATACGCAGTATTTT.

This chain uses TRBV4-1 with TRBJ2-1; 8 nucleotides agree with TRBD2. The CDR3 spans 15 residues. Germline loops: CDR1 MGHRA, CDR2 YSYEKL. Trimming cost V 0 bases and J 4 bases; bases outside gene matches: 2. Here the CDR3 DNA reads TGCGCCAGCAGCCAAGAGGCTAGCGGGTACAATGAGCAGTTCTTC. Its translation: CASSQEASGYNEQFF.

This clonotype was seen at least ten times. J is TRBJ1-6 and V is TRBV6-5; 8 nucleotides agree with TRBD1. V gave up 0 bases and J gave up 8 bases; unmatched junction bases: 12. The CDR3 contains 18 residues. Germline values: CDR1 MNHEY, CDR2 SVGAGI. CDR3 nucleotide sequence: TGTGCCAGCAGTTACTCCCGACCTCGGACAGGGACCGATTCACCCCTCCACTTT. Translating it yields CASSYSRPRTGTDSPLHF.

This chain joins TRBV7-2 and TRBJ2-5, with D possibly TRBD2 on 6 matching bases. CDR3 size: 16 residues. Trimming left V 2 bases short and J 4 bases short, with 17 bases between. Germline assignment: CDR1 SGHTA and CDR2 FQGNSA. In nucleotides, the CDR3 is TGTGCCAGCAGCTTATTAGCGGTTCAAAGGGGAGAGACCCAGTACTTC. Translated, it gives CASSLLAVQRGETQYF.

This clonotype was counted between two and nine times. V usage is TRBV28 and J usage is TRBJ2-7, with 8 bases aligning to TRBD2. Germline loops: CDR1 MDHEN, CDR2 SYDVKM. V was clipped by 3 bases and J by 1 base; unmatched bases: 5. This CDR3 is 15 amino acids long. The CDR3 sequence: CASSLAPGGSYEQYF. The DNA for the CDR3 is TGTGCCAGCAGTTTGGCCCCGGGGGGGTCCTACGAGCAGTACTTC. Variable domain in full (rest from reference TRBV28 and TRBJ2-7): DVKVTQSSRYLVKRTGEKVFLECVQDMDHENMFWYRQDPGLGLRLIYFSYDVKMKEKGDIPEGYSVSREKKERFSLILESASTNQTSMYLCASSLAPGGSYEQYFGPGTRLTVT.

This clonotype was seen a handful of times. The CDR3 DNA is TGTGCCAGCTCACCGAGGGTCGATGAGCAGTTCTTC. Protein product: CASSPRVDEQFF. The rearrangement uses TRBV18 and TRBJ2-1; tentatively, D is TRBD2 (5 bases). V lost 3 bases, J lost 8 bases, and 8 bases lay in between. The CDR3 spans 12 residues. CDR1 and CDR2 from the germline V gene are KGHSH and LQKENI.

The rearrangement links TRBV7-8 to TRBJ1-6, with no clear D. V was cut by 3 bases and J by 2 bases, with 11 bases left in between. This CDR3 spans 16 amino acids. From germline, CDR1 is SGHVS and CDR2 FQNEAQ. This chain's CDR3 is CASSFMSGPYNSPLHF. Here the CDR3 DNA reads TGTGCCAGCAGCTTTATGTCGGGTCCCTATAATTCACCCCTCCACTTT.

This clonotype came up a few times. The chain combines TRBV13 with TRBJ2-1; 7 bases fit TRBD1. Trimming cost V 4 bases and J 7 bases; bases outside gene matches: 7. Germline V gene lookup returns CDR1 PRHDT and CDR2 FYEKMQ (reference sequence). There are 14 residues in the CDR3. The CDR3 loop is CASSSDVTGNEQFF. DNA for the CDR3: TGTGCCAGCAGCTCAGACGTGACAGGGAATGAGCAGTTCTTC.

In this sample, this clonotype turned up a few times. The chain couples TRBV9 to TRBJ2-5, with 12 bases lining up with TRBD1. Germline V CDR1 and CDR2: SGDLS, YYNGEE. The length of the CDR3 is 17 residues. V was pared by 0 bases and J by 4 bases, with 7 bases of the junction left unmatched. The CDR3 loop reads CASSVGGTGGIRETQYF. The CDR3 DNA follows: TGTGCCAGCAGCGTAGGAGGGACAGGGGGCATACGAGAGACCCAGTACTTC. Combining the CDR3 with reference TRBV9 and TRBJ2-5 gives the whole variable domain DSGVTQTPKHLITATGQRVTLRCSPRSGDLSVYWYQQSLDQGLQFLIQYYNGEERAKGNILERFSAQQFPDLHSELNLSSLELGDSALYFCASSVGGTGGIRETQYFGPGTRLLVL.

This clonotype was counted only a few times. This chain joins TRBV28 and TRBJ2-3, with 14 nucleotides matching TRBD2. Losses at the gene ends were 11 bases for V and 7 bases for J; bases not matched to a gene: 8. CDR1 is MDHEN and CDR2 is SYDVKM in the germline V gene. CDR3 length: 14 residues. The CDR3 sequence is CASSGLAGVNTQYF. The CDR3 DNA follows: TGTGCCTCTTCGGGACTAGCGGGGGTTAATACGCAGTATTTT.